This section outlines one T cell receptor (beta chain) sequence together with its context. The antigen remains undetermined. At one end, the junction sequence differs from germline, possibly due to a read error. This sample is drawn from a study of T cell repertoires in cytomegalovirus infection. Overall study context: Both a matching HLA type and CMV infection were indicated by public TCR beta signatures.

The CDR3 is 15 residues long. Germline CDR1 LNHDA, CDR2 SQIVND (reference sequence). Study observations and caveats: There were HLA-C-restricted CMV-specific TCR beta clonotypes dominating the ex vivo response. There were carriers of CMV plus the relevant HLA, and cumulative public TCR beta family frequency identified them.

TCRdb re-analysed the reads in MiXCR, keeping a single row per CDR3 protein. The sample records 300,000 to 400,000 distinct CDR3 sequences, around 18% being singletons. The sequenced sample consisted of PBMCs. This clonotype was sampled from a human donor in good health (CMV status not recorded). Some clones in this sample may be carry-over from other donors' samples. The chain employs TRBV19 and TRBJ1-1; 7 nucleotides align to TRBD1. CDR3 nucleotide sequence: TGTGCCAGTAGTCCAACGACAGGGATGAACAGTGAAGCTTTCTTT. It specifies CASSPTTGMNSEAFF.